Reported below is one T cell receptor (beta chain). Its antigen remains unidentified. The same CDR3 is also encoded by other DNA sequences in this sample. These data belong to a study of shared clonotypes between healthy human individuals. General observations from the study: Richness estimates generally favored naive over memory subsets.

Trimming took off 4 bases at V and 2 bases at J, with 9 bases between the two ends. The germline V gene encodes CDR1 SGHRS and CDR2 YFSETQ. The CDR3 has 13 amino acids. Genomic DNA belonging to each subset was distributed in equal measure over several immunoSEQ plates. TCRdb's copy holds only in-frame clones and misses some; the assay was immunoSEQ multiplex PCR. The table lists 2,500,000 or so clones, 80% to 95% of them singletons. The chain uses TRBV5-1 and TRBJ1-2; possible D gene TRBD1, 6 bases. This clonotype was obtained from a man between 18 and 29 years old in good health. Some clones in this sample may be carry-over from other donors' samples. Sequenced input: naive CD4+ T cells from PBMCs. Noted subset: CD45RA+ positively selected. CDR3 sequence: CASSNTGNYGYTF. The CDR3 coding sequence is TGCGCCAGCAGCAACACAGGGAACTATGGCTACACCTTC.